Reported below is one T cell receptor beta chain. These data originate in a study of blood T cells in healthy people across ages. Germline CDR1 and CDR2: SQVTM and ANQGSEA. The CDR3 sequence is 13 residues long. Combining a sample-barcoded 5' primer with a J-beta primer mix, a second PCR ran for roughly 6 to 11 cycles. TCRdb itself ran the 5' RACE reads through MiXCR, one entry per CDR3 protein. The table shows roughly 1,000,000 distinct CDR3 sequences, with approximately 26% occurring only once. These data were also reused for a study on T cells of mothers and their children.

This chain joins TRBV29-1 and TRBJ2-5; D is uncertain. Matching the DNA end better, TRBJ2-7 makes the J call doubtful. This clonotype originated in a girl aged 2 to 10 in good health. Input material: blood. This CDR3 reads CSGTLGVGYEQYF. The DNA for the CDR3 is TGCAGCGGGACGTTAGGAGTGGGCTACGAGCAGTACTTC.